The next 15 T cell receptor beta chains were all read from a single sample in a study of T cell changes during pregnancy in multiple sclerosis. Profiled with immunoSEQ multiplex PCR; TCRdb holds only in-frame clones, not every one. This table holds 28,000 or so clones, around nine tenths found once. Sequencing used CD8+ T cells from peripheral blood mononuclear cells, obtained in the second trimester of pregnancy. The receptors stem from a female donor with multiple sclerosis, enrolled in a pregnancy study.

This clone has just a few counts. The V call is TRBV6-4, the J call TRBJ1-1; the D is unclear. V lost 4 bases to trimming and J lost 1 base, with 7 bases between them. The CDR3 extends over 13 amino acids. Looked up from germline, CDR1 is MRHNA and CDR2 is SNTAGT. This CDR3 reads CASSAEENTEAFF. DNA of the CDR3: TGTGCCAGCAGTGCCGAGGAGAACACTGAAGCTTTCTTT.

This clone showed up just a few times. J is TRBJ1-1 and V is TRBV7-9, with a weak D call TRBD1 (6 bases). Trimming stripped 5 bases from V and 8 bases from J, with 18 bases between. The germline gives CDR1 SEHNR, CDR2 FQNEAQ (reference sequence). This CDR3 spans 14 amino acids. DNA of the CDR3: TGTGCCAGCAGCGAAACTACAGGGCAAGTGGAAGCTTTCTTT. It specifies CASSETTGQVEAFF.

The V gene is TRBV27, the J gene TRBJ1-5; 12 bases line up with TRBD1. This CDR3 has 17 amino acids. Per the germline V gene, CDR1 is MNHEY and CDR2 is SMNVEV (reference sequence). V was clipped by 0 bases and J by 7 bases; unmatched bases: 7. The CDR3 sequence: CASSLSLGTGGRQPQHF. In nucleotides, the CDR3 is TGTGCCAGCAGTTTATCACTGGGGACAGGGGGCAGACAGCCCCAGCATTTT.

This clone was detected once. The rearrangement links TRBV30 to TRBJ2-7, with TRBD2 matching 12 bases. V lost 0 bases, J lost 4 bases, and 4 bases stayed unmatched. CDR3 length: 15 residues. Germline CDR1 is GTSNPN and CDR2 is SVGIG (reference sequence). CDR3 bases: TGTGCCTGGAGTGTGGGACTAGCGGGTCCATACGAGCAGTACTTC. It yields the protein CAWSVGLAGPYEQYF. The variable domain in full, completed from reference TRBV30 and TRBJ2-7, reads SQTIHQWPATLVQPVGSPLSLECTVEGTSNPNLYWYRQAAGRGLQLLFYSVGIGQISSEVPQNLSASRPQDRQFILSSKKLLLSDSGFYLCAWSVGLAGPYEQYFGPGTRLTVT.

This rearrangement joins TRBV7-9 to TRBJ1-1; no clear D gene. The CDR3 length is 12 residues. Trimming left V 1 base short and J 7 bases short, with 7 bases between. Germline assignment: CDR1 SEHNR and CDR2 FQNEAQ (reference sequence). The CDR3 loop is CASSLDQIEAFF. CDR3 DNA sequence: TGTGCCAGCAGCTTAGATCAGATTGAAGCTTTCTTT.

This CDR3 is CASNQTPLEGSYEQYF. DNA for the CDR3: TGTGCCAGCAATCAGACACCCCTTGAGGGCTCCTACGAGCAGTACTTC. The J gene is TRBJ2-7, the V gene TRBV2; a weak D match, TRBD2 (5 bases). The germline V and J ends were trimmed by 7 bases and 0 bases, with 19 bases remaining between them. The CDR3 contains 16 residues. Germline V lookup: CDR1 SNHLY, CDR2 FYNNEI.

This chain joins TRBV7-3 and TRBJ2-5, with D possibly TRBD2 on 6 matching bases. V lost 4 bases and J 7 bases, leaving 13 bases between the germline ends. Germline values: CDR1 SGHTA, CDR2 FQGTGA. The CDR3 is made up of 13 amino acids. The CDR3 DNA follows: TGTGCCAGCAGCTCCACCTGGCGGGGGACCCAGTACTTC. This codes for CASSSTWRGTQYF.

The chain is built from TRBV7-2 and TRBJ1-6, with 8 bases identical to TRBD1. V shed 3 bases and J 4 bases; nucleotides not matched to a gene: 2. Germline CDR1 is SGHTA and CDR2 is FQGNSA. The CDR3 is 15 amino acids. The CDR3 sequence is CASSLGTGYNSPLHF. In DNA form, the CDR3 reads TGTGCCAGCAGCTTGGGGACAGGATATAATTCACCCCTCCACTTT.

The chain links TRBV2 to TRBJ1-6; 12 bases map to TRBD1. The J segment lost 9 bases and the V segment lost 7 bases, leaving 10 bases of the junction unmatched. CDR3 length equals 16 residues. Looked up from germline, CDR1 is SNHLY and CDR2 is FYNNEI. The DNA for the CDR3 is TGTGCCAGCACCCGGGACAGGGGGCCCGGGATTTCACCCCTCCACTTT. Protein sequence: CASTRDRGPGISPLHF.

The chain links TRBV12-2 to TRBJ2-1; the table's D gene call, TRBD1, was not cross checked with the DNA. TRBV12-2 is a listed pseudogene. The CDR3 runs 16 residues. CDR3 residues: CASRSQTGGAYNEQFF. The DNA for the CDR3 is TGTGCAAGTCGCTCCCAGACAGGGGGCGCCTACAATGAGCAGTTCTTC.

In DNA, the CDR3 is TGTGCCAGCAGCGTAGCTAGGGAGAAGCCGAACACCGGGGAGCTGTTTTTT. It encodes CASSVAREKPNTGELFF. The rearrangement joins TRBV9 to TRBJ2-2; maybe TRBD2 (5 bases). The CDR3 has 17 amino acids. Germline V gene sequence: CDR1 SGDLS, CDR2 YYNGEE. V was trimmed by 0 bases and J by 0 bases, leaving 12 bases between them.

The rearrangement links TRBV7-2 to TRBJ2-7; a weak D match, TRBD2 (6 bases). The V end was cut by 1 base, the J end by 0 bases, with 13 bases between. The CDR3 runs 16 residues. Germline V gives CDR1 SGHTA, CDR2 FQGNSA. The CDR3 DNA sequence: TGTGCCAGCAGCTTAGGGGGCGGGACCGGCTCCTACGAGCAGTACTTC. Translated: CASSLGGGTGSYEQYF.

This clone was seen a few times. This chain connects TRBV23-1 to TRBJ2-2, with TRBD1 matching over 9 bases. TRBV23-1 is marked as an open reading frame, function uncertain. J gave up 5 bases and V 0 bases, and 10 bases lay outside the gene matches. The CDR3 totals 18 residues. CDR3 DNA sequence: TGCGCCAGCAGTCAATCGCCGGGAGCTGGACAGGGGACCGGGGAGCTGTTTTTT. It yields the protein CASSQSPGAGQGTGELFF.

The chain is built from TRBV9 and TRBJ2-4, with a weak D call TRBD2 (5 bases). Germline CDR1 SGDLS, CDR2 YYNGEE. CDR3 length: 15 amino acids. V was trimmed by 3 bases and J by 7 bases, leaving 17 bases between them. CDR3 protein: CASSASGRGRNIQYF. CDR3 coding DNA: TGTGCCAGCAGCGCCTCGGGCCGGGGTAGGAACATTCAGTACTTC.

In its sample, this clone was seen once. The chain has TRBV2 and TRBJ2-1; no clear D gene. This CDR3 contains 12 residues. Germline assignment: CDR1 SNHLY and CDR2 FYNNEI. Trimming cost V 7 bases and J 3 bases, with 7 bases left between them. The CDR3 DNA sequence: TGTGCCAGCACGGCAGGCTACAATGAGCAGTTCTTC. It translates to CASTAGYNEQFF. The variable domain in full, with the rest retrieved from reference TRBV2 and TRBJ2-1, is EPEVTQTPSHQVTQMGQEVILRCVPISNHLYFYWYRQILGQKVEFLVSFYNNEISEKSEIFDDQFSVERPDGSNFTLKIRSTKLEDSAMYFCASTAGYNEQFFGPGTRLTVL.